These 3 T cell receptor beta chains were all obtained from the same sample, sequenced in a study of control samples from healthy donors and cancer patients. Sequencing was performed with immunoSEQ multiplex PCR; in TCRdb, only in-frame clones are kept and a portion is missing. The profile shows some 120,000 clones, 80% to 90% of them singletons. Sequences were obtained from PBMCs. The receptors were gathered from a woman in her forties or fifties with colorectal cancer.

CDR3 residues: CASSLVGSINSPLHF. The CDR3, as DNA: TGCGCCAGCAGCTTGGTCGGGTCCATAAATTCACCCCTCCACTTT. The V and J genes are TRBV5-1 and TRBJ1-6; the D is unclear. The CDR3 is 15 residues long. The V gene's germline CDR1 is SGHRS and CDR2 YFSETQ. Deletions cut 0 bases from V and 7 bases from J, with 11 bases between.

J is TRBJ2-3 and V is TRBV13, with 9 bases lining up with TRBD2. There are 17 residues in the CDR3. The germline gives CDR1 PRHDT, CDR2 FYEKMQ (reference sequence). With V trimmed by 6 bases and J by 1 base, 11 bases remained unmatched. The CDR3 reads CASSSPGLAGRTDTQYF. In nucleotides, the CDR3 is TGTGCCAGCAGTTCCCCGGGCCTAGCGGGGCGCACAGATACGCAGTATTTT. Full variable domain (remainder filled in from reference TRBV13 and TRBJ2-3): AAGVIQSPRHLIKEKRETATLKCYPIPRHDTVYWYQQGPGQDPQFLISFYEKMQSDKGSIPDRFSAQQFSDYHSELNMSSLELGDSALYFCASSSPGLAGRTDTQYFGPGTRLTVL.

V and J are TRBV25-1 and TRBJ2-3; perhaps TRBD2 as D (6 bases). The CDR3 has 15 amino acids. With 1 base removed from V and 7 bases from J, the gap between germline ends came to 15 bases. CDR1 and CDR2 (germline): MGHDK, SYGVNS. The DNA of the CDR3 is TGTGCCAGCAGTGAATCATCGGGAGCTGAGCATACGCAGTATTTT. It codes for CASSESSGAEHTQYF.